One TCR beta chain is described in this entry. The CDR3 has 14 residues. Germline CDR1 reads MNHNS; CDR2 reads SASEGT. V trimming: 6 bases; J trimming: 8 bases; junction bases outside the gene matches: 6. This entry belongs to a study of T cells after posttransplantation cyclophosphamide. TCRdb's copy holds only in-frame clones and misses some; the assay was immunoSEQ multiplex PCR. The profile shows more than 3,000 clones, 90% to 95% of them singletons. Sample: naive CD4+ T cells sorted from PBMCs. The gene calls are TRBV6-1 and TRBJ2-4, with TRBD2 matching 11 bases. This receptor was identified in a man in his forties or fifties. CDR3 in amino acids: CASRASGRWDIQYF. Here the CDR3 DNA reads TGTGCCAGCAGGGCTAGCGGGAGGTGGGACATTCAGTACTTC.